Listed below are T cell receptor beta chains from one sample, sequenced in a study of CD8 T cells in Susac syndrome. MiXCR was run by TCRdb on the immunoSEQ multiplex PCR reads, yielding one entry per CDR3 protein. The sample comprises about 73,000 distinct CDR3 sequences, about 94% of which are singletons, and approximately 0.4% rests with the top ten. The sample was CD8+ T cells from PBMCs. These receptors originate from a human donor with multiple sclerosis. Each CDR3 is given with its conserved first and last residue. D genes are given only for firm matches. A row's size may be missing; if present it is once, few, many or a size class.

d_gene	v_gene	abundance	j_gene	CDR3nt	CDR3aa
-	TRBV7-9	once	TRBJ2-7	TGTGCCAGCAGTCCACACCTTTACGAGCAGTACTTC	CASSPHLYEQYF
-	TRBV7-9	-	TRBJ2-7	TGTGCCAGCTCTACGCAGGTCTCCTACGAGCAGTACTTC	CASSTQVSYEQYF
-	TRBV6-5	-	TRBJ1-2	TGTGCCAGCGGGGGCAGCCTCCTCGCTAACTATGGCTACACCTTC	CASGGSLLANYGYTF
-	TRBV18	once	TRBJ1-5	TGTGCCAGCTCGCCCGACAGTCTAAATCAGCCCCAGCATTTT	CASSPDSLNQPQHF
-	TRBV7-8	-	TRBJ1-1	TGTGCCAGCAGCCGGGGGAAGCATGAAGCTTTCTTT	CASSRGKHEAFF
-	TRBV5-1	-	TRBJ2-2	TGCGCCAGCAGCTTGGCGGCAGGAACCGGGGAGCTGTTTTTT	CASSLAAGTGELFF
-	TRBV5-1	-	TRBJ1-1	TGCGCCAGCAGCTTGGGACCGAGTCCGAACACTGAAGCTTTCTTT	CASSLGPSPNTEAFF
-	TRBV4-3	-	TRBJ2-7	TGCGCCAGCAGCCAAGATTCGGTCTCCTACGAGCAGTACTTC	CASSQDSVSYEQYF
-	TRBV20-1	once	TRBJ2-3	TGCAGTGCACAGGAGGGGGTTCGCACAGATACGCAGTATTTT	CSAQEGVRTDTQYF
-	TRBV7-8	-	TRBJ2-6	TGTGCCAGCAGCCCGCCTATAGTTGGGGCCAACGTCCTGACTTTC	CASSPPIVGANVLTF
-	TRBV11-3	-	TRBJ2-1	TGTGCCAGCAGCCCCCGATCTGGACCCGATGAGCAGTTCTTC	CASSPRSGPDEQFF
-	TRBV5-1	-	TRBJ1-1	TGCGCCAGCAGCTTGGGAGCAGGGGTCATGAACACTGAAGCTTTCTTT	CASSLGAGVMNTEAFF
-	TRBV5-6	-	TRBJ2-7	TGTGCCAGCGGGCTCCCGGACCCCTCCTACGAGCAGTACTTC	CASGLPDPSYEQYF
-	TRBV27	-	TRBJ2-7	TGTGCCAGCAGTTTAGGGGACTCGGAATTATACGAGCAGTACTTC	CASSLGDSELYEQYF
-	TRBV13	-	TRBJ2-2	TGTGCCAGCAGCCCCAGGGGGAGGGGGAGCACCGGGGAGCTGTTTTTT	CASSPRGRGSTGELFF
-	TRBV29-1	-	TRBJ1-1	TGCAGCGTTGAAGGGGCTGAGAACACTGAAGCTTTCTTT	CSVEGAENTEAFF
-	TRBV9	-	TRBJ1-2	TGTGCCAGCAGCTCGTACAGCTATGGCTACACCTTC	CASSSYSYGYTF
TRBD1	TRBV2	-	TRBJ2-7	TGTGCCAGCAGTGTGACAGGGGGATACGAGCAGTACTTC	CASSVTGGYEQYF
-	TRBV6-5	-	TRBJ2-7	TGTGCCAGCAGTTTATCCGGGAATAACTACGAGCAGTACTTC	CASSLSGNNYEQYF
TRBD1	TRBV29-1	-	TRBJ2-1	TGCAGCGTTGAAAAGGATCGGGGGACAGGGTTTTACAATGAGCAGTTCTTC	CSVEKDRGTGFYNEQFF
TRBD1	TRBV4-1	-	TRBJ2-2	TGCGCCAGCAGCCAAGATTTGTGGCGGGACAGGGGCAACACCGGGGAGCTGTTTTTT	CASSQDLWRDRGNTGELFF